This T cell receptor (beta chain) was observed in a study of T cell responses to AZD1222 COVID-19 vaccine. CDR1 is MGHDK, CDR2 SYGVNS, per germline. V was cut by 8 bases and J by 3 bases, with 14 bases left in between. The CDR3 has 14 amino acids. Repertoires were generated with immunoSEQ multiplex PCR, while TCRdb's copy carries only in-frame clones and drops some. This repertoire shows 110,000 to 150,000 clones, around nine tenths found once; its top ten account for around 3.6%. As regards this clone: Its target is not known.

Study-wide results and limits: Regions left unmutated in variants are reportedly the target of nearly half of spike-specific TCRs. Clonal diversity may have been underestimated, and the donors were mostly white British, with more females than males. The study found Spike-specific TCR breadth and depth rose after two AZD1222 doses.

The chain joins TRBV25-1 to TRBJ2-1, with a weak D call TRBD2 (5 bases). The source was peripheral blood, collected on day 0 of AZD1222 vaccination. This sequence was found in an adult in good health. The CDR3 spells CASLSGYGYNEQFF. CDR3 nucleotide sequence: TGTGCCAGCCTGTCGGGGTATGGCTACAATGAGCAGTTCTTC.